This is a list of T cell receptor beta chains from one sample in a study of cytomegalovirus exposure and HLA in healthy donors. Profiling relied on immunoSEQ multiplex PCR, and the TCRdb table lists in-frame clones only, not all of them. The sample records tens of thousands of clones, roughly four fifths being singletons. Specimen: PBMCs. These receptors originate from a man aged 30 to 39 in good health and CMV-seronegative. The CDR3 runs from the conserved cysteine through the conserved F or W. A D gene is named only where the DNA matches it firmly. Size values are once, few and many counts, or a class for expanded clones, and some rows have none.

>TRBD1|TRBV6-1|NA|TRBJ2-7
CASSGQGWHEQYF
TGTGCCAGCAGTGGACAGGGTTGGCACGAGCAGTACTTC
>NA|TRBV7-8|NA|TRBJ2-2
CASSSGVGGTGELFF
TGTGCCAGCAGCTCAGGTGTGGGTGGCACCGGGGAGCTGTTTTTT
>TRBD1|TRBV6-1|few|TRBJ2-2
CASSELWGQGNTGELFF
TGTGCCAGCAGTGAACTCTGGGGACAGGGTAACACCGGGGAGCTGTTTTTT
>TRBD1|TRBV6-5|NA|TRBJ1-2
CASSYQSGTGGYTF
TGTGCCAGCAGTTACCAAAGCGGGACAGGGGGCTACACCTTC
>TRBD1|TRBV15|NA|TRBJ2-5
CATSPGTVSQETQYF
TGTGCCACCAGCCCCGGGACAGTATCACAAGAGACCCAGTACTTC
>NA|TRBV6-5|NA|TRBJ1-3
CASSSGYKGNTIYF
TGTGCCAGCAGTTCAGGGTACAAAGGAAACACCATATATTTT
>NA|TRBV5-1|NA|TRBJ2-5
CASSLQGQETQYF
TGCGCCAGCAGCTTGCAGGGGCAAGAGACCCAGTACTTC
>NA|TRBV19|once|TRBJ2-1
CASHQGQGKYNEQFF
TGTGCCAGTCACCAAGGGCAGGGGAAGTACAATGAGCAGTTCTTC
>TRBD2|TRBV27|NA|TRBJ2-3
CASSGRGAGHTDTQYF
TGTGCCAGCAGTGGGCGGGGGGCCGGGCACACAGATACGCAGTATTTT
>NA|TRBV6-7|NA|TRBJ1-2
CASSYPTPTGNYGYTF
TGTGCCAGCAGTTACCCGACCCCTACAGGGAACTATGGCTACACCTTC
>NA|TRBV15|NA|TRBJ1-1
CATLLSPSTNTEAFF
TGTGCCACCTTACTCTCCCCCTCCACGAACACTGAAGCTTTCTTT